These 31 T cell receptor beta chains share one sample of origin, sequenced in a study of blood T cell repertoires in COVID-19. Data came from immunoSEQ multiplex PCR; TCRdb stores just in-frame clones and leaves some out. The sample has about 480,000 clones; 70% to 90% are singletons. The sequenced material came from PBMCs or T cells enriched from blood (not recorded which). The receptors stem from a woman aged 18 to 35 with acute COVID-19.

The chain uses TRBV7-3 and TRBJ1-2, with D hard to call. Germline CDR1 SGHTA, CDR2 FQGTGA. This CDR3 has 16 amino acids. V lost 1 base, J lost 2 bases, and 14 bases lay in between. The DNA for the CDR3 is TGTGCCAGCAGCTTAATCGTCCGGGGTAGGAACTATGGCTACACCTTC. Translated: CASSLIVRGRNYGYTF. Full variable domain (rest looked up from reference TRBV7-3 and TRBJ1-2): GAGVSQTPSNKVTEKGKYVELRCDPISGHTALYWYRQSLGQGPEFLIYFQGTGAADDSGLPNDRFFAVRPEGSVSTLKIQRTERGDSAVYLCASSLIVRGRNYGYTFGSGTRLTVV.

This chain links TRBV10-1 with TRBJ1-2; D is unresolved. The germline gives CDR1 WNHNN, CDR2 SYGVQD (reference sequence). Trimming left V 5 bases short and J 8 bases short, with 15 bases between. The CDR3 length is 13 residues. Here the CDR3 DNA reads TGCGCCAGCAGTCTCGACTCCTATGCGGGCTACACCTTC. As protein: CASSLDSYAGYTF.

The chain combines TRBV28 with TRBJ2-7; 7 nucleotides agree with TRBD2. Looked up from germline, CDR1 is MDHEN and CDR2 is SYDVKM. Trimming at V came to 4 bases and at J to 7 bases, leaving 10 bases not matched to a gene. The CDR3 spans 14 residues. Here the CDR3 reads CASSSVGGPGEQYF. Here the CDR3 DNA reads TGTGCCAGCAGTTCAGTGGGAGGGCCGGGTGAGCAGTACTTC. Complete variable domain (other parts from reference TRBV28 and TRBJ2-7): DVKVTQSSRYLVKRTGEKVFLECVQDMDHENMFWYRQDPGLGLRLIYFSYDVKMKEKGDIPEGYSVSREKKERFSLILESASTNQTSMYLCASSSVGGPGEQYFGPGTRLTVT.

Only one count was recorded for this clone. This chain uses TRBV19 with TRBJ1-2; 10 bases agree with TRBD1. CDR3 length: 15 residues. Per germline, CDR1 LNHDA and CDR2 SQIVND (reference sequence). V lost 7 bases to trimming and J lost 7 bases; unmatched junction nucleotides: 12. The chain's CDR3 is CASTRPGTGAGGYTF. DNA for the CDR3: TGTGCCAGTACCCGTCCCGGGACAGGGGCTGGTGGCTACACCTTC.

The chain couples TRBV11-2 to TRBJ2-7, with D possibly being TRBD2 (5 bases). The germline V gene encodes CDR1 SGHAT and CDR2 FQNNGV. Trimming removed 0 bases from V and 2 bases from J, with 14 bases in between. This CDR3 has 16 residues. The CDR3 bases are TGTGCCAGCAGCTTAGATTATGTGGACGGGACCTACGAGCAGTACTTC. It encodes CASSLDYVDGTYEQYF.

This chain's CDR3 is CASSQGASHSNQPQHF. DNA of the CDR3: TGCGCCAGCAGCCAAGGCGCTTCTCATAGCAATCAGCCCCAGCATTTT. This chain connects TRBV4-3 to TRBJ1-5; unclear D gene. Germline lookup yields CDR1 LGHNA and CDR2 YSLEER. V was cut by 1 base and J by 0 bases, with 10 bases left in between. The CDR3 loop spans 16 amino acids.

The J gene is TRBJ2-1, the V gene TRBV9, with TRBD2 matching 8 bases. V lost 4 bases and J lost 0; bases outside the gene matches: 12. The CDR3 consists of 18 residues. Germline-derived CDR1 and CDR2 are SGDLS and YYNGEE. Written as DNA, the CDR3 is TGTGCCAGCAGCTTGAGGGGGGGAGGACTAGCCTCCTACAATGAGCAGTTCTTC. Residues: CASSLRGGGLASYNEQFF.

The chain recombines TRBV5-1 with TRBJ2-2; 8 bases match TRBD2. The V gene's germline CDR1 is SGHRS and CDR2 YFSETQ. Trimming cost V 3 bases and J 0 bases; bases outside gene matches: 7. This CDR3 is built from 17 residues. CDR3 DNA sequence: TGCGCCAGCAGCTCCAAAACTAGCGGCCCGAACACCGGGGAGCTGTTTTTT. This gives the protein CASSSKTSGPNTGELFF.

This chain uses TRBV19 with TRBJ1-4, with D hard to call. Between the trimmed V and J ends, which lost 6 bases and 5 bases, there was a span of 19 bases. This CDR3 has 16 amino acids. Germline CDR1 and CDR2: LNHDA and SQIVND (reference sequence). This chain's CDR3 is CASSSMRGRTNEKLFF. CDR3 nucleotides: TGTGCCAGTAGCTCTATGAGAGGGCGCACGAATGAAAAACTGTTTTTT. Full variable domain (outside the CDR3, taken from reference TRBV19 and TRBJ1-4): DGGITQSPKYLFRKEGQNVTLSCEQNLNHDAMYWYRQDPGQGLRLIYYSQIVNDFQKGDIAEGYSVSREKKESFPLTVTSAQKNPTAFYLCASSSMRGRTNEKLFFGSGTQLSVL.

The V gene is TRBV10-1, the J gene TRBJ1-1, with D possibly matching TRBD1 (5 bases). Germline values: CDR1 WNHNN, CDR2 SYGVQD (reference sequence). This CDR3 has 15 residues. Trimming shortened V by 3 bases and J by 1 base, and 12 bases separated the two germline ends. CDR3 protein: CASSDPGTGNTEAFF. The CDR3 coding sequence is TGCGCCAGCAGTGACCCCGGGACTGGGAACACTGAAGCTTTCTTT.

The chain has TRBV5-1 and TRBJ1-2; D uncertain. Germline CDR1 reads SGHRS; CDR2 reads YFSETQ. V lost 0 bases to trimming and J lost 0 bases, with 9 bases between them. The CDR3 totals 15 residues. CDR3 protein: CASSLVQSTNYGYTF. CDR3 nucleotide sequence: TGCGCCAGCAGCTTGGTACAGAGCACTAACTATGGCTACACCTTC. The whole variable domain, remainder taken from reference TRBV5-1 and TRBJ1-2, is KAGVTQTPRYLIKTRGQQVTLSCSPISGHRSVSWYQQTPGQGLQFLFEYFSETQRNKGNFPGRFSGRQFSNSRSEMNVSTLELGDSALYLCASSLVQSTNYGYTFGSGTRLTVV.

V is TRBV6-6 and J is TRBJ1-4; D is unclear. Germline V gene lookup returns CDR1 MNHNY and CDR2 SVGAGI (reference sequence). Deletions cut 0 bases from V and 8 bases from J, with 10 bases between. The CDR3 covers 14 residues. CDR3 region: CASSYSEGEEKLFF. Written as DNA, the CDR3 is TGTGCCAGCAGTTACTCGGAGGGAGAGGAAAAACTGTTTTTT.

This sequence joins TRBV11-2 and TRBJ2-7; D is unresolved. The germline CDR1 and CDR2 sequences are SGHAT and FQNNGV. With 5 bases removed from V and 3 bases from J, the gap between germline ends came to 5 bases. The CDR3 has 11 amino acids. The CDR3 bases are TGTGCCAGCAGCCCCCACTACGAGCAGTACTTC. This encodes CASSPHYEQYF.

Comment on this clone: The sample has other DNA sequences that encode this CDR3 too. This chain joins TRBV6-1 and TRBJ2-1; TRBD2 matches 11 bases. Germline CDR1 and CDR2: MNHNS and SASEGT. V shed 1 base, J shed 8 bases, and the junction held 4 bases outside the gene matches. The CDR3 covers 15 residues. The DNA of the CDR3 is TGTGCCAGCAGTGAAGTTCTAGCGGGGGGCGATGAGCAGTTCTTC. Translated, it gives CASSEVLAGGDEQFF.

This chain links TRBV9 with TRBJ2-1; 8 nucleotides match TRBD2. Germline lookup yields CDR1 SGDLS and CDR2 YYNGEE. The J segment lost 13 bases and the V segment lost 4 bases, leaving 7 bases of the junction unmatched. This CDR3 comprises 12 residues. CDR3: CASSTPGGLQFF. CDR3 DNA: TGTGCCAGCAGCACACCGGGGGGGCTACAGTTCTTC.

V and J are TRBV6-5 and TRBJ2-7; 8 nucleotides match TRBD1. Trimming took 4 bases from V and 3 from J; bases not matched to a gene: 5. CDR3 length: 14 residues. Germline CDR1 MNHEY, CDR2 SVGAGI. The DNA of the CDR3 is TGTGCCAGCAGTTTCGAAGACAGGGGCTACGAGCAGTACTTC. It specifies CASSFEDRGYEQYF.

In nucleotides, the CDR3 is TGCGCCAGCAGCCAGGGTACTAGCGGGGGGAGGCAAGAGACCCAGTACTTC. This encodes CASSQGTSGGRQETQYF. The chain combines TRBV4-3 with TRBJ2-5; 12 nucleotides match TRBD2. This CDR3 comprises 17 residues. Germline lookup yields CDR1 LGHNA and CDR2 YSLEER. With 3 bases clipped from V and 2 bases from J, the junction kept 7 bases outside the gene matches.

This clone was observed many times. The CDR3: CASSLRGIGGDNSPLHF. The CDR3 nucleotides are TGTGCCAGCAGCTTACGAGGTATTGGCGGGGATAATTCACCCCTCCACTTT. This chain uses TRBV7-9 with TRBJ1-6; no definite D call. The germline gives CDR1 SEHNR, CDR2 FQNEAQ (reference sequence). This CDR3 has 17 amino acids. V was trimmed by 2 bases and J by 5 bases, leaving 16 bases between them.

This clone appeared once. This sequence joins TRBV5-6 and TRBJ2-7, with 8 bases that match TRBD2. With V trimmed by 1 base and J by 0 bases, 3 bases remained unmatched. CDR1 is SGHDT and CDR2 is YYEEEE in the germline V gene. The CDR3 has 15 amino acids. CDR3 loop: CASSLRRGASYEQYF. The CDR3, as DNA: TGTGCCAGCAGCTTGAGGCGGGGGGCCTCCTACGAGCAGTACTTC.

The chain carries TRBV21-1 and TRBJ2-1; TRBD2 is taken as the D call from the table, unchecked against the DNA. TRBV21-1 is a pseudogene segment. The CDR3 loop spans 19 amino acids. The CDR3 region has the DNA TGTGCCAGCAGCCCGGGGGAAGGGGAACCGGGCCTTTCTTTGACCGAGCAGTTCTTC. This encodes CASSPGEGEPGLSLTEQFF.

The J gene is TRBJ1-3, the V gene TRBV3-1 (or the pseudogene TRBV3-2), with D uncertain. This CDR3 has 17 residues. Germline lookup yields CDR1 LGHDT and CDR2 YNNKEL (reference sequence). Trimming cost V 0 bases and J 0 bases, with 12 bases left between them. The CDR3 protein is CASSQDAGGSSGNTIYF. The DNA of the CDR3 is TGTGCCAGCAGCCAAGATGCGGGAGGGAGCTCTGGAAACACCATATATTTT.

This CDR3 is CASSLLSSQRVTDTQYF. The CDR3 coding sequence is TGTGCCAGCAGCTTACTTTCTAGCCAGCGTGTCACAGATACGCAGTATTTT. The chain links TRBV11-2 to TRBJ2-3; perhaps TRBD2 as D (5 bases). CDR1 is SGHAT, CDR2 FQNNGV, per germline. Between the trimmed V and J ends, which lost 2 bases and 2 bases, there was a span of 17 bases. The CDR3 runs to 17 residues. The full variable domain, with the rest looked up from reference TRBV11-2 and TRBJ2-3, is EAGVAQSPRYKIIEKRQSVAFWCNPISGHATLYWYQQILGQGPKLLIQFQNNGVVDDSQLPKDRFSAERLKGVDSTLKIQPAKLEDSAVYLCASSLLSSQRVTDTQYFGPGTRLTVL.

The rearrangement joins TRBV27 to TRBJ2-7; 7 positions agree with TRBD1. After removal of 8 bases from V and 1 base from J, the junction contained 11 bases not matched to a gene. CDR3 size: 15 residues. Germline values: CDR1 MNHEY, CDR2 SMNVEV (reference sequence). CDR3 region: CASRLERDRSYEQYF. The CDR3 DNA reads as TGTGCCAGCCGACTCGAAAGGGACAGATCCTACGAGCAGTACTTC.

This clone came up a few times. This chain connects TRBV19 to TRBJ1-2; D gene ambiguous. Germline values: CDR1 LNHDA, CDR2 SQIVND (reference sequence). CDR3 length: 13 residues. Trimming removed 2 bases from V and 8 bases from J, with 12 bases in between. The CDR3 nucleotides read TGTGCCAGTAGTATATCGGAGCGGTACGGCTACACCTTC. Translation gives CASSISERYGYTF.

The chain is built from TRBV29-1 and TRBJ1-1; 8 bases agree with TRBD1. The CDR3 length is 13 residues. The junction had 7 bases not matched to a gene; V was cut back by 7 bases and J by 3 bases. Germline CDR1 is SQVTM and CDR2 is ANQGSEA. CDR3 amino acids: CSANRGRDTEAFF. CDR3 nucleotides: TGCAGCGCGAACAGGGGGAGAGACACTGAAGCTTTCTTT.

The chain has TRBV6-5 and TRBJ1-2, with D perhaps matching TRBD1 (6 bases). The germline V gene has CDR1 MNHEY and CDR2 SVGAGI. V lost 0 bases to trimming and J lost 8 bases, with 19 bases between them. The CDR3 sequence is 16 residues long. CDR3 bases: TGTGCCAGCAGTTACTCGAGAGTGGGGGACAAGGAGGGCTACACCTTC. Translating it yields CASSYSRVGDKEGYTF.

The CDR3 protein is CASSNTGSPYF. CDR3 bases: TGTGCCAGTAGTAACACAGGGTCTCCGTACTTC. This chain uses TRBV19 with TRBJ2-5, with D perhaps matching TRBD1 (6 bases). Germline V CDR1 and CDR2: LNHDA, SQIVND (reference sequence). V was shortened by 4 bases and J by 13 bases, with 13 bases between the two germline ends. The CDR3 loop spans 11 amino acids.

This chain uses TRBV5-1 with TRBJ1-2; 8 nucleotides line up with TRBD1. V shed 2 bases and J 8 bases; nucleotides not matched to a gene: 8. Germline V gives CDR1 SGHRS, CDR2 YFSETQ. This CDR3 comprises 14 residues. CDR3 bases: TGCGCCAGCAGCTTAGAACCAGGGGGCAGAGGCTACACCTTC. Its translation: CASSLEPGGRGYTF.

J is TRBJ2-1 and V is TRBV4-3; tentatively, D is TRBD2 (5 bases). V was pared by 0 bases and J by 0 bases, with 12 bases between. Germline V CDR1 and CDR2: LGHNA, YSLEER. The CDR3 loop spans 17 amino acids. The chain's CDR3 is CASSQEIRGISYNEQFF. CDR3 coding DNA: TGCGCCAGCAGCCAAGAAATCCGGGGAATCTCCTACAATGAGCAGTTCTTC.

This chain joins TRBV9 and TRBJ1-6; 7 bases fit TRBD1. Germline V gene sequence: CDR1 SGDLS, CDR2 YYNGEE. The CDR3 loop spans 15 amino acids. V dropped 0 bases and J dropped 3; count of bases not matched to a gene: 0. DNA for the CDR3: TGTGCCAGCAGCGTAGGGGACAGCTATAATTCACCCCTCCACTTT. Translated: CASSVGDSYNSPLHF.

The CDR3 loop reads CAWSVGSGSHEQYF. Written as DNA, the CDR3 is TGTGCCTGGAGTGTAGGTAGCGGGAGCCACGAGCAGTACTTC. This rearrangement joins TRBV30 to TRBJ2-7; 9 positions agree with TRBD2. The CDR3 spans 14 residues. V gave up 0 bases and J gave up 5 bases; unmatched junction bases: 5. Germline-derived CDR1 and CDR2 are GTSNPN and SVGIG (reference sequence).